Each of the 17 T cell receptor beta chains below was sequenced from the same sample in a study of blood T cells in healthy people across ages. It was with a sample-barcoded 5' primer and a J-beta primer mix that a second PCR of roughly 7 to 12 cycles was run. From the 5' RACE reads, TCRdb called clonotypes with MiXCR, one entry per CDR3 protein. This table holds some 560,000 distinct CDR3 sequences, about a quarter found once. A further study also used this sample, focusing on T cells of mothers and their children.

Material for sequencing was blood. Receptors were obtained from a boy younger than 10 in good health.

There are a few counts of this clonotype. V is TRBV5-5 and J is TRBJ1-3; D remains ambiguous. Trimming stripped 1 base from V and 7 bases from J, with 24 bases between. Germline values: CDR1 SGHKS, CDR2 YYEKEE (reference sequence). This CDR3 spans 18 amino acids. CDR3 loop: CASSLRPTRESGGNTIYF. CDR3 nucleotide sequence: TGTGCCAGCAGCTTGAGGCCTACCCGGGAATCTGGAGGGAACACCATATATTTT. Filled out from reference TRBV5-5 and TRBJ1-3, the complete variable domain reads DAGVTQSPTHLIKTRGQQVTLRCSPISGHKSVSWYQQVLGQGPQFIFQYYEKEERGRGNFPDRFSARQFPNYSSELNVNALLLGDSALYLCASSLRPTRESGGNTIYFGEGSWLTVV.

This chain joins TRBV3-1 and TRBJ1-5; the match to TRBD1 covers 7 bases. Germline trimming cut 3 bases from V and 8 bases from J; bases unmatched to any gene: 13. CDR1 and CDR2 from the germline V gene are LGHDT and YNNKEL (reference sequence). The CDR3 covers 16 residues. The CDR3 protein is CASSHHRQGGRKPQHF. As DNA, the CDR3 is TGTGCCAGCAGCCACCACAGGCAGGGGGGTCGTAAGCCCCAGCATTTT.

The table lists this clonotype with a few counts. This chain connects TRBV10-3 to TRBJ2-2; 8 nucleotides agree with TRBD1. J gave up 5 bases and V 6 bases, and 8 bases lay outside the gene matches. The CDR3 is made up of 15 amino acids. The germline gives CDR1 ENHRY, CDR2 SYGVKD. CDR3 residues: CAISKDRVGTGELFF. The DNA of the CDR3 is TGTGCCATCAGCAAGGACAGGGTGGGGACCGGGGAGCTGTTTTTT.

This chain joins TRBV28 and TRBJ1-2, with unresolved D. This CDR3 comprises 13 residues. Trimming removed 4 bases from V and 8 bases from J, with 14 bases in between. The V gene's germline CDR1 is MDHEN and CDR2 SYDVKM. Written as DNA, the CDR3 is TGTGCCAGCAGTTCTGGGAAGGCGGGCGGCTACACCTTC. Translating it yields CASSSGKAGGYTF.

This chain links TRBV6-2 or TRBV6-3 with TRBJ1-4; D is unclear. The CDR3 is made up of 14 amino acids. V lost 2 bases and J 8 bases, leaving 12 bases between the germline ends. Germline loops: CDR1 MNHEY, CDR2 SVGEGT. The CDR3 is CASSYRRDREKLFF. The CDR3 DNA sequence: TGTGCCAGCAGTTACCGGAGGGATCGGGAAAAACTGTTTTTT.

This chain links TRBV24-1 with TRBJ1-5; D call uncertain. Germline V lookup: CDR1 KGHDR, CDR2 SFDVKD. V was shortened by 3 bases and J by 1 base, with 9 bases between the two germline ends. The CDR3 is made up of 15 amino acids. The CDR3 sequence is CATSDLTVSNQPQHF. The CDR3 DNA sequence: TGTGCCACCAGTGATCTTACAGTGAGCAATCAGCCCCAGCATTTT.

This clonotype was detected a few times. V usage is TRBV6-2 or TRBV6-3 and J usage is TRBJ2-5; TRBD1 or TRBD2 may be the D gene (5 bases each). The J call may be in error: the DNA end matches TRBJ2-1 better. CDR3 length equals 14 residues. Germline V gene data show CDR1 as MNHEY and CDR2 as SVGEGT. CDR3 in amino acids: CASRMGVGYNEQFF. For the CDR3, the DNA is TGTGCCAGCCGCATGGGGGTAGGCTACAATGAGCAGTTCTTC.

V gene TRBV27 combines with J gene TRBJ2-2; TRBD1 might be the D (6 bases). Trimming left V 3 bases short and J 5 bases short, with 10 bases between. Per germline, CDR1 MNHEY and CDR2 SMNVEV (reference sequence). The CDR3 length is 14 residues. The CDR3 region has the DNA TGTGCCAGCAGTTTCTTTCAGGGGACCGGGGAGCTGTTTTTT. It is translated as CASSFFQGTGELFF.

Comments on this clonotype: Because it lacks the conserved phenylalanine or tryptophan at the end, this CDR3 is likely a read error. This chain uses TRBV5-4 with TRBJ2-7; D gene unclear. The CDR3 runs to 16 residues. V was trimmed by 0 bases and J by 0 bases, leaving 13 bases between them. CDR1 is SGHNT, CDR2 YYREEE, per germline (reference sequence). Here the CDR3 reads CASSLEVGLSSYEQYL. The CDR3 nucleotides read TGTGCCAGCAGCTTGGAGGTGGGGTTAAGCTCCTACGAGCAGTACCTC.

A single count supports this clonotype. This sequence joins TRBV7-2 and TRBJ2-7; possibly TRBD1 or TRBD2 for D (7 bases each). The CDR3 has 15 amino acids. V lost 1 base and J 2 bases, leaving 12 bases between the germline ends. The germline V gene encodes CDR1 SGHTA and CDR2 FQGNSA. The CDR3 DNA is TGTGCCAGCAGCTTAGACCCAGGGGGGGCCTACGAGCAGTACTTC. This translates into CASSLDPGGAYEQYF.

There are a few counts of this clonotype. The CDR3 DNA sequence: TGTGCCACCAGCAGAGTTTGGAGAGCTCCTCTCAATGAAAAACTGTTTTTT. Its translation is CATSRVWRAPLNEKLFF. The rearrangement uses TRBV15 and TRBJ1-4; D not certain. Germline loops: CDR1 LNHNV, CDR2 YYDKDF (reference sequence). This CDR3 is built from 17 residues. The germline V and J ends were trimmed by 1 base and 5 bases, with 17 bases remaining between them.

The V call is TRBV12-3 or TRBV12-4, the J call TRBJ1-1; possibly TRBD1 for D (6 bases). V lost 6 bases to trimming and J lost 8 bases, with 10 bases between them. The CDR3 covers 11 residues. CDR3 residues: CASSPDREAFF. For the CDR3, the DNA is TGTGCCAGCAGCCCCGACAGGGAAGCTTTCTTT.

V gene TRBV10-3 combines with J gene TRBJ2-3, with a tentative D call TRBD2 (5 bases). The CDR3 totals 15 residues. Trimming left V 0 bases short and J 2 bases short, with 9 bases between. Per the germline V gene, CDR1 is ENHRY and CDR2 is SYGVKD. The CDR3 region has the DNA TGTGCCATCAGTGAGTCTTGGGAGACCACAGATACGCAGTATTTT. It encodes CAISESWETTDTQYF.

The chain carries TRBV6-6 and TRBJ2-7; 8 nucleotides agree with TRBD1. V shed 2 bases, J shed 5 bases, and the junction held 11 bases outside the gene matches. The germline CDR1 and CDR2 sequences are MNHNY and SVGAGI (reference sequence). The CDR3 runs 16 residues. The DNA of the CDR3 is TGTGCCAGCAGTTACATCGCGACAGGGGTGATGGACGAGCAGTACTTC. Residues: CASSYIATGVMDEQYF.

This clonotype was counted at least ten times. The rearrangement joins TRBV5-1 to TRBJ2-7, with D maybe TRBD2 (5 bases). Deletions cut 0 bases from V and 6 bases from J, with 19 bases between. Germline V gene lookup returns CDR1 SGHRS and CDR2 YFSETQ. The CDR3 is made up of 16 amino acids. CDR3 amino acids: CASSLDSHSVDLEQYF. The CDR3 coding sequence is TGCGCCAGCAGCTTGGACAGCCATAGCGTAGATCTCGAGCAGTACTTC.

This clonotype was detected many times. V and J are TRBV4-1 and TRBJ2-5; D gene unclear. Germline V gene data show CDR1 as MGHRA and CDR2 as YSYEKL. The CDR3 sequence is 12 residues long. Trimming took 6 bases from V and 2 from J, leaving 7 bases between them. The CDR3 nucleotides are TGCGCCAGCAGTGCAAGTCAAGAGACCCAGTACTTC. It encodes CASSASQETQYF.

The gene calls are TRBV29-1 and TRBJ2-3; 8 bases are shared with TRBD2. Per germline, CDR1 SQVTM and CDR2 ANQGSEA. After removal of 1 base from V and 5 bases from J, the junction contained 8 bases not matched to a gene. The length of the CDR3 is 15 residues. The CDR3 DNA reads TGCAGCGTTGAAGGGGGGACGGCGGGAGGAGATACGCAGTATTTT. Protein product: CSVEGGTAGGDTQYF.